This paragraph covers one T cell receptor beta chain sequence. This sample stems from a study of T cells in Graves' hyperthyroidism and ophthalmopathy. It was RNA transcripts that yielded the amplified TCR beta CDR3 regions. HTBI primers drove first-round RT-PCR of the TCR CDR3. Each CDR3 protein gets one entry after TCRdb re-called the multiplex PCR reads with MiXCR. Of around 200,000 distinct CDR3 sequences in the sample, about a sixth were seen once. The V and J ends lost 0 bases and 4 bases respectively, with 10 bases between them. From germline, CDR1 is SGDLS and CDR2 YYNGEE. This CDR3 has 14 amino acids. Diagnoses were established using clinical symptoms, serum thyroxine and TRAb, thyroid ultrasound and orbital computed tomography.

The sequenced sample consisted of blood. This TCR came from a woman in her 50s with Graves' hyperthyroidism. The chain employs TRBV9 and TRBJ1-2; D perhaps matches TRBD1 (6 bases). CDR3 DNA sequence: TGTGCCAGCAGCGTAGCAGGGGATGCCTATGGCTACACCTTC. Its protein is CASSVAGDAYGYTF.